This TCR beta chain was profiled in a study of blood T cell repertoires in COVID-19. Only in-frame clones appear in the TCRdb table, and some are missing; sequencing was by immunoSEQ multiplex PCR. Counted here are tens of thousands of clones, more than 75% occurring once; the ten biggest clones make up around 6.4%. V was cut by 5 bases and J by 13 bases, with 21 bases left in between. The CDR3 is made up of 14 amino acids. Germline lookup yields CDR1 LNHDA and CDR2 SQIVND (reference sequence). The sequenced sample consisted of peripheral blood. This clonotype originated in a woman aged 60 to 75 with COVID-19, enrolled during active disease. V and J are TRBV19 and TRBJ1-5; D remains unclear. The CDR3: CASSSPFYGPQQHF. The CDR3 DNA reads TGTGCCAGTAGTTCGCCCTTTTATGGGCCCCAGCAGCATTTT.